The next 21 T cell receptor beta chains were all read from a single sample in a study of blood T cells in healthy people across ages. Combining a sample-barcoded 5' primer with a J-beta primer mix, a second PCR ran for roughly 7 to 11 cycles. TCRdb processed the 5' RACE reads anew with MiXCR; each CDR3 protein has one entry. Among about 930,000 distinct CDR3 sequences, almost 30% were seen once, and the ten largest hold about 10%. These data were likewise used in another study, on T cells of mothers and their children.

The sequenced sample consisted of blood. These receptors were obtained from a woman in her forties in good health.

This chain uses TRBV5-1 with TRBJ2-7, with TRBD1 identical over 11 bases. Trimming cost V 0 bases and J 3 bases; bases outside gene matches: 5. Looked up from germline, CDR1 is SGHRS and CDR2 is YFSETQ. The CDR3 is 16 residues long. The CDR3 DNA sequence: TGCGCCAGCAGCTTGGCCGGGGGACAGGGGGTCTACGAGCAGTACTTC. Protein sequence: CASSLAGGQGVYEQYF.

This clonotype turned up a few times. This may arise from a read error, as a much more abundant clone is one base away. V usage is TRBV6-6 and J usage is TRBJ2-3; no clear D gene. The CDR3 runs to 14 residues. CDR1 MNHNY and CDR2 SVGAGI come from the germline V gene (reference sequence). V was cut by 5 bases and J by 0 bases, with 9 bases left in between. The CDR3: CASSRIASTDTQYF. The DNA of the CDR3 is TGTGCCAGCAGTCGCATTGCAAGCACAGATACGCAGTATTTT.

This clonotype was observed a handful of times. The chain has TRBV29-1 and TRBJ2-1; D is unclear. Germline V gene lookup returns CDR1 SQVTM and CDR2 ANQGSEA. This CDR3 contains 10 residues. The V and J ends lost 6 bases and 9 bases respectively, with 9 bases between them. CDR3 nucleotide sequence: TGCAGCGTAAGAGATTTTGAGCAGTTCTTC. As protein: CSVRDFEQFF.

V usage is TRBV2 and J usage is TRBJ2-5; 9 nucleotides line up with TRBD2. With V trimmed by 8 bases and J by 5 bases, 18 bases remained unmatched. Per germline, CDR1 SNHLY and CDR2 FYNNEI. The CDR3 is made up of 17 amino acids. CDR3 region: CASVGASGVLKGETQYF. CDR3 nucleotides: TGTGCCAGCGTCGGGGCTAGCGGGGTCCTCAAGGGGGAGACCCAGTACTTC.

This clonotype was seen ten or more times. V and J are TRBV5-1 and TRBJ2-3; D may match TRBD1 or TRBD2 (6 bases each). The CDR3 is made up of 16 amino acids. V lost 0 bases and J 6 bases, leaving 17 bases between the germline ends. Germline CDR1 SGHRS, CDR2 YFSETQ. The CDR3 coding sequence is TGCGCCAGCAGCTTGGATACGGGGGCCACGTCGGATACGCAGTATTTT. Encoded protein: CASSLDTGATSDTQYF.

The chain has TRBV12-3 or TRBV12-4 and TRBJ1-4, with D uncertain. V gave up 5 bases and J gave up 8 bases, with 9 bases separating them. This CDR3 has 12 amino acids. In DNA, the CDR3 is TGTGCCAGCAGTCCGCTAACGGAAAAACTGTTTTTT. This codes for CASSPLTEKLFF.

This clonotype was counted a few times. A single base is all that separates this from a far larger clone, so a read error is likely. V is TRBV12-3 or TRBV12-4 and J is TRBJ2-5; D is unclear. This CDR3 is 11 amino acids long. The V gene lost 6 bases and the J gene lost 1 base, with 3 bases spanning the gap. CDR3 residues: CASRRQETQYF. In nucleotides, the CDR3 is TGTGCCAGCAGGCGCCAAGAGACCCAGTACTTC.

This clonotype has a count of ten or more. The chain joins TRBV20-1 to TRBJ1-2; the D is unclear. The V and J ends lost 6 bases and 7 bases respectively, with 12 bases between them. CDR1 is DFQATT, CDR2 SNEGSKA, per germline (reference sequence). CDR3 length: 11 amino acids. The CDR3 region has the DNA TGCAGTGCCCTCGGACCTAGTGGCTACACCTTC. The encoded protein is CSALGPSGYTF.

This clonotype appeared many times. The chain couples TRBV6-5 to TRBJ2-1; 13 positions agree with TRBD2. CDR1 is MNHEY, CDR2 SVGAGI, per germline. V was clipped by 6 bases and J by 10 bases; unmatched bases: 9. There are 15 residues in the CDR3. The CDR3 reads CASRATSGGAVEQFF. The CDR3 nucleotides read TGTGCCAGCAGGGCAACTAGCGGGGGGGCCGTCGAGCAGTTCTTC.

The table lists this clonotype with a count of one. The J gene is TRBJ1-3, the V gene TRBV10-3; D perhaps matches TRBD1 (5 bases). The CDR3 spans 14 residues. The V and J ends lost 7 bases and 3 bases respectively, with 13 bases between them. Germline CDR1 and CDR2: ENHRY and SYGVKD. CDR3 nucleotides: TGTGCCATCAAAACGACAGCCGATGGAAACACCATATATTTT. It encodes CAIKTTADGNTIYF.

Points on this clonotype: One junction end does not reproduce the germline sequence, and a read error may be involved. The chain couples TRBV12-3 or TRBV12-4 to TRBJ1-3; D is perhaps TRBD1 (5 bases). CDR3 length: 15 residues. The CDR3 DNA reads as TGTGCCAGTAGTTCCGGGGCCAGCTCTGGAAACACCATATATTTT. Amino acid sequence: CASSSGASSGNTIYF.

This clonotype came up once. This chain uses TRBV2 with TRBJ1-3; 8 nucleotides align to TRBD1. The CDR3 totals 16 residues. CDR1 is SNHLY and CDR2 is FYNNEI in the germline V gene. The V and J ends lost 3 bases and 0 bases, in that order; junction bases with no gene match: 4. The DNA for the CDR3 is TGTGCCAGCAGTGACGGACAGGGAAACTCTGGAAACACCATATATTTT. Translation: CASSDGQGNSGNTIYF. The whole variable domain, remainder taken from reference TRBV2 and TRBJ1-3, is EPEVTQTPSHQVTQMGQEVILRCVPISNHLYFYWYRQILGQKVEFLVSFYNNEISEKSEIFDDQFSVERPDGSNFTLKIRSTKLEDSAMYFCASSDGQGNSGNTIYFGEGSWLTVV.

The genes are TRBV12-3 or TRBV12-4 and TRBJ2-7; D unclear. Trimming stripped 4 bases from V and 2 bases from J, with 15 bases between. The CDR3 runs to 15 residues. The CDR3 bases are TGTGCCAGCAGTTCAAACTTTTTAGGCGCCTACGAGCAGTACTTC. Its translation: CASSSNFLGAYEQYF.

This clonotype has only one observation. The V and J genes are TRBV27 and TRBJ2-7, with D unresolved. The CDR3 has 14 residues. The ends were cut back, 3 bases at V and 2 bases at J, with 11 bases in the middle. Germline V gene lookup returns CDR1 MNHEY and CDR2 SMNVEV (reference sequence). The CDR3 DNA reads TGTGCCAGCAGTTTCCGAAGGCGACCCTACGAGCAGTACTTC. Protein product: CASSFRRRPYEQYF.

This clonotype was found many times. V is TRBV5-1 and J is TRBJ2-1; 14 bases line up with TRBD2. J lost 9 bases, V lost 4 bases, and 6 bases had no gene match. The CDR3 loop spans 15 amino acids. CDR1 and CDR2 (germline): SGHRS, YFSETQ. The CDR3 bases are TGCGCCAGCAGCCCCGGGACTAGCGGGGGTCTTGAGCAGTTCTTC. This encodes CASSPGTSGGLEQFF.

The rearrangement joins TRBV6-4 to TRBJ2-3; D remains ambiguous. The length of the CDR3 is 13 residues. Trimming shortened V by 2 bases and J by 5 bases, and 8 bases separated the two germline ends. CDR1 is MRHNA, CDR2 SNTAGT, per germline. This CDR3 is CASSDNALDTQYF. CDR3 nucleotides: TGTGCCAGCAGTGACAATGCTCTAGATACGCAGTATTTT.

The V and J genes are TRBV3-1 and TRBJ2-1; 14 positions agree with TRBD2. This CDR3 spans 14 amino acids. Trimming removed 6 bases from V and 9 bases from J; junction bases left unmatched: 4. Germline V gene sequence: CDR1 LGHDT, CDR2 YNNKEL (reference sequence). The DNA of the CDR3 is TGTGCCAGCAGGCGGACTAGCGGGGGGAGTGAGCAGTTCTTC. It encodes CASRRTSGGSEQFF.

The chain couples TRBV9 to TRBJ2-3, with D unclear. The germline V gene encodes CDR1 SGDLS and CDR2 YYNGEE. Trimming shortened V by 0 bases and J by 1 base, and 9 bases separated the two germline ends. The CDR3 is 15 amino acids. As DNA, the CDR3 is TGTGCCAGCAGCGTAGACAGCGCGGGCACAGATACGCAGTATTTT. This codes for CASSVDSAGTDTQYF.

A word on this clonotype: The junction and the germline gene differ at one end; a read error may be behind it. The rearrangement uses TRBV28 and TRBJ2-4, with D unresolved. The CDR3 runs to 11 residues. Germline V gives CDR1 MDHEN, CDR2 SYDVKM. Here the CDR3 DNA reads TGTGCTAGCAGTTTTAACGGCGCCCAGTACTTC. Protein: CASSFNGAQYF.

This clonotype was found many times. This chain uses TRBV12-3 or TRBV12-4 with TRBJ1-5; D may be TRBD1 (5 bases). The V gene lost 6 bases and the J gene lost 7 bases, with 28 bases spanning the gap. This CDR3 comprises 18 residues. In nucleotides, the CDR3 is TGTGCCAGCAGGCAACGCCCAGGCAGGGACGGGGTGTGGCAGCCCCAGCATTTT. It specifies CASRQRPGRDGVWQPQHF.

This clonotype was found many times. The V gene is TRBV7-2, the J gene TRBJ2-1; a weak D match, TRBD2 (5 bases). The CDR3 is 15 residues long. Deletions cut 6 bases from V and 1 base from J, with 13 bases between. The V gene's germline CDR1 is SGHTA and CDR2 FQGNSA. The CDR3 spells CASRSPGWSYNEQFF. DNA for the CDR3: TGTGCCAGCAGGAGCCCGGGGTGGTCCTACAATGAGCAGTTCTTC.